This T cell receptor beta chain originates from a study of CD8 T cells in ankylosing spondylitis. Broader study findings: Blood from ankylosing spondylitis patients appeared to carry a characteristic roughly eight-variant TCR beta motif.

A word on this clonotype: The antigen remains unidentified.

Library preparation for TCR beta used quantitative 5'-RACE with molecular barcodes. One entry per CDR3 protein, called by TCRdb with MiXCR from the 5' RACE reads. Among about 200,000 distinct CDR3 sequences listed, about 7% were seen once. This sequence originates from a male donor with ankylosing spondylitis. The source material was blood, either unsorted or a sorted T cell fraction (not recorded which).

CDR3 in amino acids: CASSYLGANTGELFF. The CDR3 DNA reads as TGTGCCAGCAGTTACCTGGGGGCCAACACCGGGGAGCTGTTTTTT. The J gene is TRBJ2-2, the V gene TRBV27, with D tentatively TRBD1 (6 bases). This CDR3 is built from 15 residues. Per the germline V gene, CDR1 is MNHEY and CDR2 is SMNVEV (reference sequence). V was shortened by 4 bases and J by 2 bases, with 11 bases between the two germline ends.